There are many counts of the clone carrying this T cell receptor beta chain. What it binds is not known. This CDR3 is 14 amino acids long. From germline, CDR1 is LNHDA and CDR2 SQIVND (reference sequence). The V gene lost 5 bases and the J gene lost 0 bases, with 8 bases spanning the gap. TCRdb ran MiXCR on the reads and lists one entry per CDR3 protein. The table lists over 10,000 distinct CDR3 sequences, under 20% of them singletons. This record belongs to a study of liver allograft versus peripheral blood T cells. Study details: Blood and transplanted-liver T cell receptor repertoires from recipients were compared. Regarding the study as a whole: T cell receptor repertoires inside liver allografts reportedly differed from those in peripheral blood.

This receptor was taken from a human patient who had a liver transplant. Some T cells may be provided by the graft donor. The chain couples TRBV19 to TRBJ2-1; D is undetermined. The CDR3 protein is CASSEEFSYNEQFF. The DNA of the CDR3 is TGTGCCAGTAGTGAGGAATTCTCCTACAATGAGCAGTTCTTC.